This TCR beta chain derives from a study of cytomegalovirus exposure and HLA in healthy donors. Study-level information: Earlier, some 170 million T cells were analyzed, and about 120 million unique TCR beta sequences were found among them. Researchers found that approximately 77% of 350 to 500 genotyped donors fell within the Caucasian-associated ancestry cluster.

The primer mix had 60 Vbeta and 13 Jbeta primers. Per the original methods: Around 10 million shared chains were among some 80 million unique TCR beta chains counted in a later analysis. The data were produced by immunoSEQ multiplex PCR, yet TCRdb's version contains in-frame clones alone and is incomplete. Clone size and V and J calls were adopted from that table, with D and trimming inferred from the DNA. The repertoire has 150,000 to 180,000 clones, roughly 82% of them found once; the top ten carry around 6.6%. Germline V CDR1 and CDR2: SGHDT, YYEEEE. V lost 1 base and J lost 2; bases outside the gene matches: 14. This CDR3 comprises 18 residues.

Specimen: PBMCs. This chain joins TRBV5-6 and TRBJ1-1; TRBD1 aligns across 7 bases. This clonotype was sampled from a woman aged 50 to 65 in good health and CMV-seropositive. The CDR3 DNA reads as TGTGCCAGCAGCTTGTCCGCGACGAAGGACAGGCTAAACACTGAAGCTTTCTTT. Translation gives CASSLSATKDRLNTEAFF.